A selection of T cell receptor beta chains follows, all from one sample in a study of CD8 T cells in Susac syndrome. TCRdb re-analysed the immunoSEQ multiplex PCR reads in MiXCR, keeping a single row per CDR3 protein. The repertoire holds 400,000 to 550,000 distinct CDR3 sequences, with 75% to 90% as singletons. Material for sequencing was CD8+ T cells from PBMCs. The receptor source for this set is a human donor with multiple sclerosis. Each CDR3 is given with its conserved first and last residue. A D gene is named only where the DNA matches it firmly. Expanded clones are given a class, and other clones once, few, many or no size at all.

d_call j_call v_call clone_size cdr3_nt cdr3_aa
NA TRBJ1-2 TRBV5-1 NA TGCGCCAGCAGCCCCGGCGCTAGCCGGCCAGGCTACACCTTC CASSPGASRPGYTF
NA TRBJ2-7 TRBV11-2 NA TGTGCCAGCAGCTTAACCGGGCCCATCTACGAGCAGTACTTC CASSLTGPIYEQYF
NA TRBJ1-1 TRBV19 NA TGTGCCAGTAGTATAGATCAGGGGACTGAAGCTTTCTTT CASSIDQGTEAFF
NA TRBJ2-7 TRBV7-6 NA TGTGCCAGCAGCTTAGCGCAAAATGGGGGGTACGAGCAGTACTTC CASSLAQNGGYEQYF
NA TRBJ1-2 TRBV7-9 NA TGTGCCAGCAGCTCACAACCCACCCGGGACACGAAAGACAGCTATGGCTACACCTTC CASSSQPTRDTKDSYGYTF
NA TRBJ1-3 TRBV7-6 NA TGTGCCAGCAGCTTCGAACCCGGGGCGGGAAACACCATATATTTT CASSFEPGAGNTIYF
TRBD1 TRBJ2-7 TRBV29-1 NA TGCAGCATTGGACAGGGGGCGAACGAGCAGTACTTC CSIGQGANEQYF
NA TRBJ1-5 TRBV7-6 NA TGTGCCAGCAGCTTAGGTACGGGGGTGGATAGCAATCAGCCCCAGCATTTT CASSLGTGVDSNQPQHF
TRBD2 TRBJ2-7 TRBV28 few TGTGCCAGCAGTTTTCGACTAGCGGGCCGCGAGCAGTACTTC CASSFRLAGREQYF
NA TRBJ1-1 TRBV9 NA TGTGCCAGCAGCGTAAGCCCCCGAACAGAGACTGAAGCTTTCTTT CASSVSPRTETEAFF
NA TRBJ1-3 TRBV6-1 NA TGTGCCAGCACGGATATCCTTGATAGAAACACCATATATTTT CASTDILDRNTIYF
TRBD1 TRBJ1-1 TRBV29-1 NA TGCAGCGTTGCGGACAGGATCGGAGCTTTCTTT CSVADRIGAFF
TRBD1 TRBJ2-1 TRBV4-1 NA TGCGCCGGCAGCCCAACAGGGGAAGGAGATGAGCAGTTCTTC CAGSPTGEGDEQFF